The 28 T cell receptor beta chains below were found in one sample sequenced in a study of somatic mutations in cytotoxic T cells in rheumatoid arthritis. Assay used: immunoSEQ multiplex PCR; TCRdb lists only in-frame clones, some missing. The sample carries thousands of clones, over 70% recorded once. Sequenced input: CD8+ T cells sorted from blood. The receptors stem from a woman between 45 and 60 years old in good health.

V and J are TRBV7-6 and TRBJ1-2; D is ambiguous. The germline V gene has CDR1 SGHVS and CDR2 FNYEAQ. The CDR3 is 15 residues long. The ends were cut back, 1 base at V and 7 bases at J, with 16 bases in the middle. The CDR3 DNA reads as TGTGCCAGCAGCTTAGGACCAGGCCTCGGAGGTGGCTACACCTTC. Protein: CASSLGPGLGGGYTF.

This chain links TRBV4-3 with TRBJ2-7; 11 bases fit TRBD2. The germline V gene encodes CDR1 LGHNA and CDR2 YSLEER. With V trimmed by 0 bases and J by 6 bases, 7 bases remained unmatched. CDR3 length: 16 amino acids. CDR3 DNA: TGCGCCAGCAGCCAAGATCATATGACTAGCGGGGTCGAGCAGTACTTC. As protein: CASSQDHMTSGVEQYF.

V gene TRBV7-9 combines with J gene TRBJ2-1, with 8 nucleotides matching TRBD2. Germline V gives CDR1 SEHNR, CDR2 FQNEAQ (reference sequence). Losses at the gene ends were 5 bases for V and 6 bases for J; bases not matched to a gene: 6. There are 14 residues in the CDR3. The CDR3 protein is CASSVTGGVNEQFF. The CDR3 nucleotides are TGTGCCAGCAGCGTCACGGGGGGGGTCAATGAGCAGTTCTTC. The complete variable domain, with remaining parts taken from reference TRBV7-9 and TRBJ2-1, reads DTGVSQNPRHKITKRGQNVTFRCDPISEHNRLYWYRQTLGQGPEFLTYFQNEAQLEKSRLLSDRFSAERPKGSFSTLEIQRTEQGDSAMYLCASSVTGGVNEQFFGPGTRLTVL.

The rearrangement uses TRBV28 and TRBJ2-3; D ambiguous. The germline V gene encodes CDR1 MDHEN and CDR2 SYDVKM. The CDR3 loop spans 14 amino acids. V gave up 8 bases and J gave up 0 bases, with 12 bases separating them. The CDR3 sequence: CASALLGSTDTQYF. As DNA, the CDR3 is TGTGCCAGCGCCCTACTCGGGAGCACAGATACGCAGTATTTT.

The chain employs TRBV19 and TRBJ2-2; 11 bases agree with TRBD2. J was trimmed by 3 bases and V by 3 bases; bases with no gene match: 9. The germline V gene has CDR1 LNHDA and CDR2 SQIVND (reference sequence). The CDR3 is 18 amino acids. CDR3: CASSIVTSGGAYTGELFF. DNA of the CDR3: TGTGCCAGTAGTATTGTTACTAGCGGGGGCGCATACACCGGGGAGCTGTTTTTT.

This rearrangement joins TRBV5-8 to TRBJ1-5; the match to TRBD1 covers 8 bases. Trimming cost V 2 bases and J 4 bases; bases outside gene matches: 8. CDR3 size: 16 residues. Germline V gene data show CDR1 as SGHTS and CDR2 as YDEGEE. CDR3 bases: TGTGCCAGCAGCTTTAGACAGGGGTTACGGAATCAGCCCCAGCATTTT. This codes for CASSFRQGLRNQPQHF.

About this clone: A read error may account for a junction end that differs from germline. The chain's CDR3 is CASSFVPYSEQFF. DNA for the CDR3: TGTGCCAGCAGCTTTGTCCCATACAGTGAGCAGTTCTTC. The rearrangement uses TRBV11-3 and TRBJ2-1, with D uncertain. Germline CDR1 SGHNT, CDR2 YENEEA. This CDR3 spans 13 amino acids.

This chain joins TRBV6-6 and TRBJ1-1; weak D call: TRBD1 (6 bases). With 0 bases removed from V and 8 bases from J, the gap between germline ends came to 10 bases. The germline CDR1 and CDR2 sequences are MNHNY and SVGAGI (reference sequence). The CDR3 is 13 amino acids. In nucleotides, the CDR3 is TGTGCCAGCAGTTACTCGGACAGCCCGGAAGCTTTCTTT. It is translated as CASSYSDSPEAFF.

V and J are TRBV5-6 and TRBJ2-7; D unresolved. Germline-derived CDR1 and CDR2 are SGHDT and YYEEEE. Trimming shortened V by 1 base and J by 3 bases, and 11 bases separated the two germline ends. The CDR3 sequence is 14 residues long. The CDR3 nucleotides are TGTGCCAGCAGCTTGTCCGGCGACAACTACGAGCAGTACTTC. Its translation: CASSLSGDNYEQYF.

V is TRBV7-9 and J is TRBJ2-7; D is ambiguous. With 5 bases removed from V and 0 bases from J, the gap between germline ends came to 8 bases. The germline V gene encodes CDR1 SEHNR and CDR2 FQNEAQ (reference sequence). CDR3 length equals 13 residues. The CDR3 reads CASSPTDSYEQYF. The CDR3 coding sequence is TGTGCCAGCAGCCCCACAGACTCCTACGAGCAGTACTTC.

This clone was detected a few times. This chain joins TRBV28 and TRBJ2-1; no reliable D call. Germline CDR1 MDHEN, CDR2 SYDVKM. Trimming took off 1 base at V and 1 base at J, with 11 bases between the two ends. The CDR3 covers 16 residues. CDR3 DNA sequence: TGTGCCAGCAGTTTATTGCCGGTCACGTCCTACAATGAGCAGTTCTTC. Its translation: CASSLLPVTSYNEQFF.

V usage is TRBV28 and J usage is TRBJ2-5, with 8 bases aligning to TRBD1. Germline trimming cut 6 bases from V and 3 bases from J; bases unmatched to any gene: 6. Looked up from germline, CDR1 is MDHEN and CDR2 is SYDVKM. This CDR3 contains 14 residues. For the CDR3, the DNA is TGTGCCAGCAGCCTTCCACAGGGGGAAGAGACCCAGTACTTC. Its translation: CASSLPQGEETQYF.

CDR3 DNA sequence: TGTGCCAGCAGCGCCGGGAATGAGCAGTTCTTC. Its protein product is CASSAGNEQFF. The J gene is TRBJ2-1, the V gene TRBV9; D unclear. V lost 3 bases and J lost 7, with 5 bases in between. Germline V gene data show CDR1 as SGDLS and CDR2 as YYNGEE. This CDR3 contains 11 residues.

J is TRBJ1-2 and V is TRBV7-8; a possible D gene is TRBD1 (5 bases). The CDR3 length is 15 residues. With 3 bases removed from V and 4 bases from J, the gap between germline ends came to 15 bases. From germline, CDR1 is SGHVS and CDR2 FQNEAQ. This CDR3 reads CASSLDQGTLYGYTF. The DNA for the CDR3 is TGTGCCAGCAGCTTGGATCAGGGTACCCTCTATGGCTACACCTTC.

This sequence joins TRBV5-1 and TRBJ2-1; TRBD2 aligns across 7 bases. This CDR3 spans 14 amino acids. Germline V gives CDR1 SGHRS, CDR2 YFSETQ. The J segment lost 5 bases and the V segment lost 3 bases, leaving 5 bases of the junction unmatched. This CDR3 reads CASSSGTTNNEQFF. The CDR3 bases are TGCGCCAGCAGCTCCGGGACTACGAACAATGAGCAGTTCTTC.

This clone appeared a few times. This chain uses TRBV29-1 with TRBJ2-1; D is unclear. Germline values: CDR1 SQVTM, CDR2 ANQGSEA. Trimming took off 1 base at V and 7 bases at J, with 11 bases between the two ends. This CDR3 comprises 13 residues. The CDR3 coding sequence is TGCAGCGTTGAAGGGCAGGTGGGTAATGAGCAGTTCTTC. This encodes CSVEGQVGNEQFF.

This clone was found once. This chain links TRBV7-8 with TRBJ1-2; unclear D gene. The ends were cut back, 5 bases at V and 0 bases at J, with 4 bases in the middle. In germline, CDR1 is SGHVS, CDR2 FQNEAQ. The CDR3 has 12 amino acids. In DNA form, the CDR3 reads TGTGCCAGCAGCGTTACTAACTATGGCTACACCTTC. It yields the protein CASSVTNYGYTF. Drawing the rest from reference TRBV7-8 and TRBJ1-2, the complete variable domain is GAGVSQSPRYKVAKRGQDVALRCDPISGHVSLFWYQQALGQGPEFLTYFQNEAQLDKSGLPSDRFFAERPEGSVSTLKIQRTQQEDSAVYLCASSVTNYGYTFGSGTRLTVV.

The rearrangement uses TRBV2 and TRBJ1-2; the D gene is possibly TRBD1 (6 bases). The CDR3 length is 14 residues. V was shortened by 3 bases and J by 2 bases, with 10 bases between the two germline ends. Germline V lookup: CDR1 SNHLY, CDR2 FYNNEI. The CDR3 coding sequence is TGTGCCAGCAGTGAGGACAGATCCAACTATGGCTACACCTTC. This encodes CASSEDRSNYGYTF. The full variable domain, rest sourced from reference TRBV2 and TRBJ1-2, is EPEVTQTPSHQVTQMGQEVILRCVPISNHLYFYWYRQILGQKVEFLVSFYNNEISEKSEIFDDQFSVERPDGSNFTLKIRSTKLEDSAMYFCASSEDRSNYGYTFGSGTRLTVV.

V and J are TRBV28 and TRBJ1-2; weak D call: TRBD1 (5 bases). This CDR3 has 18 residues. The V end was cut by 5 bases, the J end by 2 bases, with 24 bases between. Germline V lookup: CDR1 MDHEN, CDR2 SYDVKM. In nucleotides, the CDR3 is TGTGCCAGCAGTCCCTCGAAGATCGGGGGGAAAGGGAACTATGGCTACACCTTC. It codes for CASSPSKIGGKGNYGYTF.

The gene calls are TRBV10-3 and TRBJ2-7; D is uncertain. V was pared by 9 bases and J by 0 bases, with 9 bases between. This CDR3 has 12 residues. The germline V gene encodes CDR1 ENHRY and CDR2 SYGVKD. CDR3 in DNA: TGTGCCATGTCTAGTAACTCCTACGAGCAGTACTTC. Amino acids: CAMSSNSYEQYF.

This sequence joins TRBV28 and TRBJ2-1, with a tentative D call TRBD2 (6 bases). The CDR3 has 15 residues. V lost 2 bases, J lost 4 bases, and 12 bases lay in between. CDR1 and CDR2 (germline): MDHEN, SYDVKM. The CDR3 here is CASSLGGTLYNEQFF. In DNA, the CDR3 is TGTGCCAGCAGTTTAGGAGGGACGTTATACAATGAGCAGTTCTTC. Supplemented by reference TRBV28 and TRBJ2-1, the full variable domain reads DVKVTQSSRYLVKRTGEKVFLECVQDMDHENMFWYRQDPGLGLRLIYFSYDVKMKEKGDIPEGYSVSREKKERFSLILESASTNQTSMYLCASSLGGTLYNEQFFGPGTRLTVL.

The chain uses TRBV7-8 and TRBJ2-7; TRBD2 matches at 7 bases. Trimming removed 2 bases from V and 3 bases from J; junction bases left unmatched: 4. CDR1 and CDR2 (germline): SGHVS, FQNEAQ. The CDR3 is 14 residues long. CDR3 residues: CASSLRLAGYEQYF. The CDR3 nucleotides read TGTGCCAGCAGCTTAAGACTAGCCGGCTACGAGCAGTACTTC.

The CDR3 sequence: CASSEGGQGYEQYF. In nucleotides, the CDR3 is TGTGCCAGCAGCGAGGGGGGACAGGGCTACGAGCAGTACTTC. This chain links TRBV9 with TRBJ2-7; TRBD1 agrees at 9 bases. The CDR3 loop spans 14 amino acids. Germline V gene lookup returns CDR1 SGDLS and CDR2 YYNGEE. V dropped 3 bases and J dropped 3; count of bases not matched to a gene: 4.

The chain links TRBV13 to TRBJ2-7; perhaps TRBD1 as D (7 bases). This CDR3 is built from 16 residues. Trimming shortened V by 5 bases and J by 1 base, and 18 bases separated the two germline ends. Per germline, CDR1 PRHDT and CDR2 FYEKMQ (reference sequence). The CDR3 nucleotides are TGTGCCAGCAGCCCACGGGGGACAGAGGCATCCTACGAGCAGTACTTC. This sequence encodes CASSPRGTEASYEQYF.

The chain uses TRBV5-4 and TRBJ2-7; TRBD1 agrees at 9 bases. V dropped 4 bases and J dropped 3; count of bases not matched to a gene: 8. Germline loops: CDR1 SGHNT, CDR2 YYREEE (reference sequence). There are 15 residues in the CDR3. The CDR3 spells CASSDADRGYYEQYF. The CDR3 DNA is TGTGCCAGCAGCGACGCGGACAGGGGATACTACGAGCAGTACTTC.

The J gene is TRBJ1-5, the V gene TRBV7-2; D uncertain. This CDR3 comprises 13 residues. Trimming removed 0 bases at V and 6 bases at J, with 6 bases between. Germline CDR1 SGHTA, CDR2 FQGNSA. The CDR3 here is CASSLAPLQPQHF. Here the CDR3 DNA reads TGTGCCAGCAGCTTAGCCCCCCTTCAGCCCCAGCATTTT. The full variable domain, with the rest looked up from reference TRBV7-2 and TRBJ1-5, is GAGVSQSPSNKVTEKGKDVELRCDPISGHTALYWYRQSLGQGLEFLIYFQGNSAPDKSGLPSDRFSAERTGGSVSTLTIQRTQQEDSAVYLCASSLAPLQPQHFGDGTRLSIL.

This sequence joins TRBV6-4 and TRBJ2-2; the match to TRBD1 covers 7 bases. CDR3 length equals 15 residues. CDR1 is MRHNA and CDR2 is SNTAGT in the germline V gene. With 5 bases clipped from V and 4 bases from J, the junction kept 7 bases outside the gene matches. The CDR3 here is CASSWDSRGTGELFF. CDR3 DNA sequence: TGTGCCAGCAGTTGGGACAGTCGCGGCACCGGGGAGCTGTTTTTT.

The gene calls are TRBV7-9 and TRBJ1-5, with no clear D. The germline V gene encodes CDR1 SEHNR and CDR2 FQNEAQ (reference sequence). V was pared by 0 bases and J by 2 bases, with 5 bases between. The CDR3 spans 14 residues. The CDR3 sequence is CASSLAAGNQPQHF. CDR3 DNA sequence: TGTGCCAGCAGCTTAGCGGCGGGCAATCAGCCCCAGCATTTT.